This T cell receptor beta chain comes out of a study of blood T cell repertoires in COVID-19. Profiling relied on immunoSEQ multiplex PCR, and the TCRdb table lists in-frame clones only, not all of them. This table holds 120,000 to 150,000 clones, about 84% found once. This clone was seen only a few times. This CDR3 comprises 14 residues. With 5 bases clipped from V and 2 bases from J, the junction kept 3 bases outside the gene matches. The germline V gene encodes CDR1 SEHNR and CDR2 FQNEAQ (reference sequence). The chain links TRBV7-9 to TRBJ1-3, with 7 bases lining up with TRBD1. Sequenced material: peripheral blood. The receptor was derived from a woman older than 75 in a cohort sampled during active or convalescent COVID-19. This chain's CDR3 is CASSRGGTGNTIYF. CDR3 in DNA: TGTGCCAGCAGCCGAGGGGGCACTGGAAACACCATATATTTT.